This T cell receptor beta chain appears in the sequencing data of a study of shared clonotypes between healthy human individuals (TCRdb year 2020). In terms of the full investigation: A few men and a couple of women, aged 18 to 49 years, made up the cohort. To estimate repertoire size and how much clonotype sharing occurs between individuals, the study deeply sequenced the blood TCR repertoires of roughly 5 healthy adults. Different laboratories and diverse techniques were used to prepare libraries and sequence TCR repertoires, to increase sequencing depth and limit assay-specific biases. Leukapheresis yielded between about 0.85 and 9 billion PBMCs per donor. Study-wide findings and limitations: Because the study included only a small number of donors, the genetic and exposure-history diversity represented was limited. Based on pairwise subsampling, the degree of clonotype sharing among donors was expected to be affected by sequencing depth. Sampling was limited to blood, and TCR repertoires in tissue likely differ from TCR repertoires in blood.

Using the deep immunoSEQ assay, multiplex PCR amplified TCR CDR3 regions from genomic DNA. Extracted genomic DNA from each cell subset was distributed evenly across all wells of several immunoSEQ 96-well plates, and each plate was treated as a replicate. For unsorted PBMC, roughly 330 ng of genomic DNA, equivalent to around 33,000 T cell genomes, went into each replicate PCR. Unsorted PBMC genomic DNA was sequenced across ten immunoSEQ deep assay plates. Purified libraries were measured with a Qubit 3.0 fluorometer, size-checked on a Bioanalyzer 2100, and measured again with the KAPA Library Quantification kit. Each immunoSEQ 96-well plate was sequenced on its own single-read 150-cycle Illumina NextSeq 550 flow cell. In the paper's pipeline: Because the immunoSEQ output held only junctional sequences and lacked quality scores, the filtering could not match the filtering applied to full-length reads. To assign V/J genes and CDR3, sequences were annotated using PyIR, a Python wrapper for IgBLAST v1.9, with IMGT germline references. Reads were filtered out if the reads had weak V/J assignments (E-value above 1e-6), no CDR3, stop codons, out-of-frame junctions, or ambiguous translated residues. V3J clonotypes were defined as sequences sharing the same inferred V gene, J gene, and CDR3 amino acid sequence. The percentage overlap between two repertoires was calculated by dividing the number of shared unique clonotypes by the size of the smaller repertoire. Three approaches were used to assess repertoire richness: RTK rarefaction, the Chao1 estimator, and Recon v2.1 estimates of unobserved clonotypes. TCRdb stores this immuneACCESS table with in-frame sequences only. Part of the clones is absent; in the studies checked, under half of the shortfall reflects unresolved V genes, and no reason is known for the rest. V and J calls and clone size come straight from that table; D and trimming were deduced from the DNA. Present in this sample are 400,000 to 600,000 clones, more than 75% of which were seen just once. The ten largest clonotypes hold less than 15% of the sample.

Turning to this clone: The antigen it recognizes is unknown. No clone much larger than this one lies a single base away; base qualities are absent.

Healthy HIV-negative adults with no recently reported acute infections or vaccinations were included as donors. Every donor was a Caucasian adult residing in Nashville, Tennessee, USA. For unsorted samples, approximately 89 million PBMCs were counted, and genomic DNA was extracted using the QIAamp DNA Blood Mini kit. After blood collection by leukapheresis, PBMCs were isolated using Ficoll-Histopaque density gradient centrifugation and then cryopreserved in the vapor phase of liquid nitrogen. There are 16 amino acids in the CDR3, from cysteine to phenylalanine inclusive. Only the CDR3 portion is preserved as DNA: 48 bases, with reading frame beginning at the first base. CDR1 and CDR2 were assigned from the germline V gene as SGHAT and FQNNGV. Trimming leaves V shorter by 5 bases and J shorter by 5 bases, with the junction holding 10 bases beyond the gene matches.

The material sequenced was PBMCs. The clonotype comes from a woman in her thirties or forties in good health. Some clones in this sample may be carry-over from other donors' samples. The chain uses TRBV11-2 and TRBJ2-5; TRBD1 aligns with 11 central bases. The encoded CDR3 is CASSPRTGGAGETQYF. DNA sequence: TGTGCCAGCAGCCCCCGGACAGGGGGCGCAGGGGAGACCCAGTACTTC.